Listed below are T cell receptor beta chains from one sample, sequenced in a study of blood T cell repertoires in COVID-19. Assay: immunoSEQ multiplex PCR; the TCRdb copy retains only in-frame clones and omits some. The sample contains 100,000 to 150,000 clones, almost 70% of which appear only once. Sample: peripheral blood. These receptors were collected from a woman aged 70 to 79 with acute or convalescent COVID-19. Each CDR3 is given with its conserved first and last residue. A D gene is named only where the DNA matches it firmly. The size field is filled for only some rows; it gives once, few, many or a size class.

V gene,D gene,J gene,clone size,CDR3 protein,CDR3 DNA
TRBV3-1/TRBV3-2,NA,TRBJ2-3,many,CASSQGGPDTQYF,TGTGCCAGCAGCCAAGGAGGGCCAGATACGCAGTATTTT
TRBV5-1,TRBD1,TRBJ1-6,NA,CASSLGTGNSPLHF,TGCGCCAGCAGCTTGGGGACAGGGAATTCACCCCTCCACTTT
TRBV5-1,TRBD2,TRBJ2-1,once,CASSFDSGRGNEQFF,TGCGCCAGCAGCTTCGATAGCGGGAGAGGAAATGAGCAGTTCTTC
TRBV5-1,NA,TRBJ2-7,NA,CASTKAGSYEQYF,TGCGCCAGCACTAAGGCAGGTTCCTACGAGCAGTACTTC
TRBV6-5,NA,TRBJ1-6,few,CASSRDRDSPLHF,TGTGCCAGCAGCAGGGATAGGGATTCACCCCTCCACTTT
TRBV6-5,TRBD1,TRBJ1-1,NA,CASSRTGTGSEAFF,TGTGCCAGCAGCCGAACCGGGACAGGTTCTGAAGCTTTCTTT
TRBV28,NA,TRBJ1-2,once,CASSLLSGWIGYTF,TGTGCCAGCAGTTTACTATCAGGGTGGATTGGCTACACCTTC
TRBV27,NA,TRBJ2-3,NA,CASSQTSRGLASSTDTQYF,TGTGCCAGCAGTCAGACTTCACGAGGATTAGCGTCTAGCACAGATACGCAGTATTTT
TRBV6-5,NA,TRBJ2-7,NA,CASSYQGGSSYEQYF,TGTGCCAGCAGTTACCAGGGCGGAAGCTCCTACGAGCAGTACTTC
TRBV9,TRBD2,TRBJ2-3,once,CASSDPLAGGTDTQYF,TGTGCCAGCAGCGACCCATTAGCGGGGGGCACAGATACGCAGTATTTT
TRBV5-8,TRBD1,TRBJ2-3,NA,CASSLTGADTQYF,TGTGCCAGCAGCTTGACAGGGGCAGATACGCAGTATTTT
TRBV4-3,TRBD1,TRBJ1-1,few,CASSQDRQGNTEAFF,TGCGCCAGCAGCCAAGATCGACAGGGAAACACTGAAGCTTTCTTT
TRBV6-5,TRBD2,TRBJ2-1,NA,CASSSRIAGGYNEQFF,TGTGCCAGCAGTTCAAGAATAGCGGGGGGGTACAATGAGCAGTTCTTC
TRBV5-1,NA,TRBJ2-2,once,CASSQNTGELFF,TGCGCCAGCAGCCAGAACACCGGGGAGCTGTTTTTT
TRBV4-1,TRBD2,TRBJ2-7,NA,CASSQASGGGTYEQYF,TGCGCCAGCAGCCAAGCTTCTGGCGGGGGAACCTACGAGCAGTACTTC
TRBV28,NA,TRBJ2-7,NA,CASSLGRGYEQYF,TGTGCCAGCAGCCTTGGTAGAGGCTACGAGCAGTACTTC
TRBV29-1,NA,TRBJ2-3,NA,CSAETGGDTQYF,TGCAGCGCGGAAACAGGCGGAGATACGCAGTATTTT
TRBV19,NA,TRBJ1-2,once,CASSIEAGRGHGYTF,TGTGCCAGTAGTATAGAGGCAGGGAGGGGCCATGGCTACACCTTC
TRBV4-1,NA,TRBJ2-2,NA,CASSQAGLNTGELFF,TGCGCCAGCAGCCAAGCAGGGCTGAACACCGGGGAGCTGTTTTTT
TRBV10-2,NA,TRBJ2-2,NA,CASTLGQNTGELFF,TGCGCCAGCACCCTGGGACAGAACACCGGGGAGCTGTTTTTT
TRBV5-1,NA,TRBJ1-1,NA,CASTLGHLNTEAFF,TGCGCCAGCACCTTGGGACACTTGAACACTGAAGCTTTCTTT
TRBV27,NA,TRBJ1-5,NA,CASSLSYGGSHNQPQHF,TGTGCCAGCAGTTTATCGTACGGGGGTTCTCACAATCAGCCCCAGCATTTT
TRBV3-1/TRBV3-2,NA,TRBJ1-2,few,CASSQGQYRATF,TGTGCCAGCAGCCAAGGACAATACAGGGCCACCTTC
TRBV2,NA,TRBJ2-3,NA,CASSQEGWADTQYF,TGTGCCAGCAGTCAGGAGGGCTGGGCAGATACGCAGTATTTT
TRBV14,TRBD1,TRBJ1-6,medium-sized,CASSQGQGSWSPLHF,TGTGCCAGCAGCCAAGGACAGGGAAGTTGGTCACCCCTCCACTTT
TRBV15,TRBD1,TRBJ1-5,few,CATSGTGSRQPQHF,TGTGCCACCAGCGGGACAGGTTCCCGGCAGCCCCAGCATTTT
TRBV18,TRBD1,TRBJ1-5,NA,CASSPLQGGQPQHF,TGTGCCAGCTCACCACTTCAGGGGGGACAGCCCCAGCATTTT
TRBV7-6,TRBD1,TRBJ1-1,few,CASSLGQGDTEAFF,TGTGCCAGCAGCCTGGGACAGGGGGACACTGAAGCTTTCTTT
TRBV7-6,TRBD2,TRBJ2-1,NA,CASSSTYTGTSGKYNEQFF,TGTGCCAGCAGCTCTACTTACACCGGGACTAGCGGGAAGTACAATGAGCAGTTCTTC
TRBV9,TRBD1,TRBJ2-7,NA,CASSDGTGGWYEQYF,TGTGCCAGCAGCGATGGGACAGGGGGCTGGTACGAGCAGTACTTC
TRBV28,TRBD1,TRBJ1-2,once,CASSSVTGDNYGYTF,TGTGCCAGCAGTTCGGTGACAGGGGATAACTATGGCTACACCTTC
TRBV7-3,TRBD1,TRBJ2-1,NA,CASRRNRGENEQFF,TGTGCCAGCAGGAGAAACAGGGGCGAGAATGAGCAGTTCTTC
TRBV7-3,TRBD1,TRBJ1-2,NA,CASSLTGGTPYGYTF,TGTGCCAGCAGCTTGACAGGGGGCACCCCCTATGGCTACACCTTC
TRBV19,TRBD2,TRBJ2-5,many,CASSKAGGRLGQETQYF,TGTGCCAGTAGTAAAGCTGGCGGGAGATTGGGGCAAGAGACCCAGTACTTC
TRBV5-8,NA,TRBJ1-4,few,CASSLGQGEKLFF,TGTGCCAGCAGCTTGGGACAAGGCGAAAAACTGTTTTTT
TRBV29-1,TRBD1,TRBJ2-6,NA,CSVERSGGSGANVLTF,TGCAGCGTCGAACGCTCAGGGGGCTCTGGGGCCAACGTCCTGACTTTC
TRBV9,NA,TRBJ2-1,many,CASSLTRYNEQFF,TGTGCCAGCAGTTTGACTAGATACAATGAGCAGTTCTTC
TRBV5-1,NA,TRBJ2-5,once,CASSLGQEETQYF,TGCGCCAGCAGCCTCGGACAAGAAGAGACCCAGTACTTC
TRBV5-6,NA,TRBJ1-1,NA,CASSWTGGTEAFF,TGTGCCAGCAGCTGGACGGGGGGCACTGAAGCTTTCTTT
TRBV4-2,NA,TRBJ2-7,NA,CASSQVSVYYEQYF,TGTGCCAGCAGCCAAGTGTCGGTTTACTACGAGCAGTACTTC
TRBV3-1/TRBV3-2,TRBD1,TRBJ1-1,few,CASSQDKKGTGKDTEAFF,TGTGCCAGCAGCCAAGATAAGAAAGGGACAGGCAAGGACACTGAAGCTTTCTTT
TRBV4-3,TRBD2,TRBJ2-1,NA,CASSQERGGMDEQFF,TGCGCCAGCAGCCAAGAGCGGGGGGGGATGGATGAGCAGTTCTTC
TRBV4-3,TRBD1,TRBJ1-4,NA,CASSQETRQGAILFF,TGCGCCAGCAGCCAGGAAACCCGACAGGGAGCGATACTGTTTTTT
TRBV5-6,TRBD1,TRBJ2-7,NA,CASSLRLGQGSGYEQYF,TGTGCCAGCAGCTTACGACTGGGACAGGGGTCCGGCTACGAGCAGTACTTC
TRBV6-5,TRBD1,TRBJ1-2,NA,CASSDRDSNYGYTF,TGTGCCAGCAGCGATAGGGACAGCAACTATGGCTACACCTTC
TRBV28,NA,TRBJ2-5,NA,CASSPSGLPETQYF,TGTGCCAGCAGTCCGTCTGGACTACCCGAGACCCAGTACTTC
TRBV19,TRBD1,TRBJ1-5,NA,CASRPGQVPNQPQHF,TGTGCCAGTAGGCCGGGACAGGTGCCTAATCAGCCCCAGCATTTT
TRBV19,TRBD1,TRBJ1-2,NA,CASSPRTGGLGYTF,TGTGCCAGTAGTCCCCGGACAGGGGGCCTTGGCTACACCTTC
TRBV5-5,NA,TRBJ2-1,NA,CASSLGLYNEQFF,TGTGCCAGCAGCTTAGGACTATACAATGAGCAGTTCTTC
TRBV19,TRBD1,TRBJ1-6,NA,CASSARLDRFRSPLHF,TGTGCCAGTAGTGCCCGATTGGACAGGTTTAGATCACCCCTCCACTTT
TRBV5-4,NA,TRBJ1-1,NA,CASSFAGRLVVTEAFF,TGTGCCAGCAGCTTTGCGGGCCGTCTCGTAGTCACTGAAGCTTTCTTT
TRBV6-5,NA,TRBJ1-5,NA,CASSSSAYFNQPQHF,TGTGCCAGCAGTTCTAGTGCCTACTTTAATCAGCCCCAGCATTTT
TRBV29-1,NA,TRBJ2-1,many,CSPRGQNEQFF,TGCAGCCCTAGAGGACAAAATGAGCAGTTCTTC
TRBV6-5,NA,TRBJ2-7,NA,CASSYSWGPSYEQYF,TGTGCCAGCAGTTACTCGTGGGGGCCTTCCTACGAGCAGTACTTC